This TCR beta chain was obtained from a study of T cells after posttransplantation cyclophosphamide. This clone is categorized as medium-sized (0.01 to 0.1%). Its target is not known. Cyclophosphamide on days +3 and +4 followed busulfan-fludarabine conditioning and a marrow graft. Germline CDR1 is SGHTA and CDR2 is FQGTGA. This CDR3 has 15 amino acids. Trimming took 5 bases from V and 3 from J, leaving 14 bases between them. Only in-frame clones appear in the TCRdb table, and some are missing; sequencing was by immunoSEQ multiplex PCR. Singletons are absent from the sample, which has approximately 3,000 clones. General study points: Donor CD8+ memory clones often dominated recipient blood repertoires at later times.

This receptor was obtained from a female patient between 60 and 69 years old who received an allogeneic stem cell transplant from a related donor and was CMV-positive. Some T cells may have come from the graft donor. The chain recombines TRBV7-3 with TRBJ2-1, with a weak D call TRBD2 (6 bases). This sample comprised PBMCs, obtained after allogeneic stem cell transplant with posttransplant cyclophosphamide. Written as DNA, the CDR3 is TGTGCCAGCAGCATGGGCGGGGTGCACTACAATGAGCAGTTCTTC. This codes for CASSMGGVHYNEQFF.